This passage covers 14 T cell receptor beta chains from one sample sequenced in a study of regulatory T cells in long-lasting Graves disease. Sequencing libraries for TCR beta were prepared with iRepertoire HTBI primers and Arm-PCR of CDR3 regions. TCRdb reanalysed the multiplex PCR reads using MiXCR and keeps one entry per CDR3 protein. This sample has more than 450,000 distinct CDR3 sequences, with 15% to 20% found just once. The time point denotes: newly diagnosed GD, antithyroid drugs for less than 3 months. Following extraction of RNA from PBMCs, that RNA was used to make the TCR library. This sample also appeared in a second study, on T cells in Graves' hyperthyroidism and ophthalmopathy.

Material: peripheral blood mononuclear cells (PBMCs), obtained at new diagnosis, from a patient treated with antithyroid drugs. The source of these receptors is a man between 35 and 55 years old with Graves disease.

This clonotype appeared many times. This chain joins TRBV7-9 and TRBJ2-5, with 8 bases identical to TRBD1. The CDR3 extends over 15 amino acids. Germline values: CDR1 SEHNR, CDR2 FQNEAQ (reference sequence). Trimming cost V 5 bases and J 10 bases; bases outside gene matches: 15. The CDR3 loop is CASSGGTGPQGGQYF. The DNA of the CDR3 is TGTGCCAGCAGCGGTGGGACAGGACCCCAAGGGGGCCAGTACTTC.

This clonotype has only a few counts. V usage is TRBV20-1 and J usage is TRBJ1-5; D is unclear. The germline V gene has CDR1 DFQATT and CDR2 SNEGSKA (reference sequence). Trimming left V 3 bases short and J 5 bases short, with 5 bases between. The CDR3 extends over 11 amino acids. CDR3 region: CSASQDQPQHF. The CDR3 DNA is TGCAGTGCTAGCCAAGATCAGCCCCAGCATTTT.

This clonotype was found many times. The chain couples TRBV3-1 to TRBJ1-2; tentatively, D is TRBD1 (5 bases). Germline CDR1 LGHDT, CDR2 YNNKEL (reference sequence). This CDR3 region has 15 residues. Trimming cost V 0 bases and J 6 bases, with 14 bases left between them. In DNA form, the CDR3 reads TGTGCCAGCAGCCAAGATTCTTCAGGGCCTCATGGCTACACCTTC. Translating it yields CASSQDSSGPHGYTF.

Ten or more counts support this clonotype. This chain links TRBV7-3 with TRBJ2-5, with D uncertain. CDR3 length equals 15 residues. Germline CDR1 SGHTA, CDR2 FQGTGA. The V gene lost 1 base and the J gene lost 5 bases, with 14 bases spanning the gap. Here the CDR3 reads CASSLSTSPKETQYF. In DNA, the CDR3 is TGTGCCAGCAGCTTAAGCACTTCTCCCAAGGAGACCCAGTACTTC.

Turning to this clonotype: A single base separates this from a much larger clone, so it may be a read error. V and J are TRBV7-2 and TRBJ2-1; the match to TRBD2 covers 7 bases. CDR1 and CDR2 from the germline V gene are SGHTA and FQGNSA. The CDR3 has 15 amino acids. The CDR3 coding sequence is TGTGCCAGCAGCTTAGGGCCTAGCGGCTACGATGAGCAGTTCTTC. This codes for CASSLGPSGYDEQFF.

This clonotype turned up a few times. The CDR3 spells CAISESGQSGELFF. The CDR3 region has the DNA TGTGCCATCAGTGAGTCGGGCCAATCCGGGGAGCTGTTTTTT. The rearrangement uses TRBV10-3 and TRBJ2-2; the D is unclear. The germline V gene encodes CDR1 ENHRY and CDR2 SYGVKD. CDR3 size: 14 residues. V lost 0 bases, J lost 6 bases, and 8 bases lay in between.

This clonotype was recorded many times. This chain joins TRBV2 and TRBJ1-5, with 9 bases that match TRBD1. The germline V gene has CDR1 SNHLY and CDR2 FYNNEI. V lost 5 bases and J lost 5; bases outside the gene matches: 4. CDR3 size: 14 residues. The CDR3 spells CASSRQGGDQPQHF. Here the CDR3 DNA reads TGTGCCAGCAGTCGACAGGGGGGCGATCAGCCCCAGCATTTT.

About this clonotype: A much bigger clone sits one base away, suggesting this may be a read error. DNA for the CDR3: TGCGCCAGCAGCTTAACTAGCGGGATGGGAAACAATGAGCAGCTCTTC. This codes for CASSLTSGMGNNEQLF. The V and J genes are TRBV5-1 and TRBJ2-1; 10 nucleotides align to TRBD2. Germline V lookup: CDR1 SGHRS, CDR2 YFSETQ. The CDR3 runs to 16 residues.

This clonotype has at least ten counts. The chain recombines TRBV7-9 with TRBJ2-1; 8 bases align to TRBD2. With V trimmed by 1 base and J by 3 bases, 5 bases remained unmatched. This CDR3 is 16 amino acids long. Per the germline V gene, CDR1 is SEHNR and CDR2 is FQNEAQ (reference sequence). Here the CDR3 DNA reads TGTGCCAGCAGCTTAGTGGCGGGAGGCGGCTACAATGAGCAGTTCTTC. Protein product: CASSLVAGGGYNEQFF.

Ten or more counts support this clonotype. The chain combines TRBV7-8 with TRBJ2-1; 11 bases line up with TRBD1. Germline CDR1 reads SGHVS; CDR2 reads FQNEAQ. J was trimmed by 10 bases and V by 5 bases; bases with no gene match: 7. This CDR3 contains 14 residues. CDR3 region: CASSRLGQGVEQFF. The CDR3 DNA sequence: TGTGCCAGCAGCCGCCTGGGACAGGGGGTCGAGCAGTTCTTC.

This clonotype occurred a few times. One end of the junction does not line up with germline, which may come from a read error. This rearrangement joins TRBV5-1 to TRBJ1-4; D uncertain. Germline V lookup: CDR1 SGHRS, CDR2 YFSETQ. The CDR3 sequence is 15 residues long. The CDR3 nucleotides are TGTGCCAGCAGCTTATCTTTGACGACTAATGAAAAACTGTTTTTT. It is translated as CASSLSLTTNEKLFF.

This clonotype has a count of ten or more. The chain is built from TRBV2 and TRBJ1-1; D unclear. The CDR3 is 14 residues long. V lost 7 bases to trimming and J lost 1 base, with 13 bases between them. CDR1 and CDR2 from the germline V gene are SNHLY and FYNNEI. The CDR3 nucleotides read TGTGCCAGCATCTTTGAGGTCGCGAACACTGAAGCTTTCTTT. Translating it yields CASIFEVANTEAFF.

In this sample, this clonotype turned up many times. This chain joins TRBV6-1 and TRBJ1-3; D is unresolved. The CDR3 is 12 residues long. V gave up 7 bases and J gave up 0 bases, with 4 bases separating them. Germline-derived CDR1 and CDR2 are MNHNS and SASEGT. CDR3 region: CASTSSGNTIYF. The CDR3 region has the DNA TGTGCCAGCACGAGCTCTGGAAACACCATATATTTT.

The sample holds a few counts of this clonotype. The genes are TRBV7-2 and TRBJ2-5, with 12 bases matching TRBD2. V dropped 4 bases and J dropped 5; count of bases not matched to a gene: 8. In germline, CDR1 is SGHTA, CDR2 FQGNSA. There are 16 residues in the CDR3. In DNA form, the CDR3 reads TGTGCCAGCAGCTCTAAGACTAGCGGGAGTCAGGAGACCCAGTACTTC. This translates into CASSSKTSGSQETQYF.